This TCR beta chain was sequenced for a study of Graves' ophthalmopathy and Graves' hyperthyroidism. Looked up from germline, CDR1 is SQVTM and CDR2 is ANQGSEA. The CDR3 is 11 residues long. V lost 4 bases, J lost 3 bases, and 4 bases lay in between. CDR3 regions of TCR beta were amplified from RNA transcripts. HTBI primers served in a first-round RT-PCR, which a second-round multiplex PCR followed. TCRdb fed the multiplex PCR reads into MiXCR, producing one record per CDR3 protein. The sample records roughly 600,000 distinct CDR3 sequences, about two fifths being singletons. Sequencing was carried out using peripheral blood or thyroid tissue (not recorded which). The clonotype comes from an adult man with Graves' hyperthyroidism. V usage is TRBV29-1 and J usage is TRBJ1-3, with D hard to call. CDR3 in amino acids: CSVGFGNTIYF. The CDR3 nucleotides read TGCAGCGTTGGGTTTGGAAACACCATATATTTT. Drawing the rest from reference TRBV29-1 and TRBJ1-3, the complete variable domain is SAVISQKPSRDICQRGTSLTIQCQVDSQVTMMFWYRQQPGQSLTLIATANQGSEATYESGFVIDKFPISRPNLTFSTLTVSNMSPEDSSIYLCSVGFGNTIYFGEGSWLTVV.